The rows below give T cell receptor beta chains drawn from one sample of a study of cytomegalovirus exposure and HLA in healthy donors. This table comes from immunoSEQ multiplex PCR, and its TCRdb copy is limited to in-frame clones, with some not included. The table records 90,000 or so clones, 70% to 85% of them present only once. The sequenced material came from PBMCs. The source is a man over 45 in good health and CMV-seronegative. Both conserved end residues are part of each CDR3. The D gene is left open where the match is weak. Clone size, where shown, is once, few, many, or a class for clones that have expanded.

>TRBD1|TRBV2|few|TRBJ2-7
CASAGLGHRGTVGGEQYF
TGTGCCAGCGCGGGTCTGGGCCACAGGGGGACCGTCGGGGGCGAGCAGTACTTC
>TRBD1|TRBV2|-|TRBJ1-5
CASSRTGNQPQHF
TGTGCCAGCTCAAGGACAGGGAATCAGCCCCAGCATTTT
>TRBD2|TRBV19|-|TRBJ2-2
CASSRISSGRAPGELFF
TGTGCCAGTAGTAGGATTTCTAGCGGGAGGGCCCCTGGGGAGCTGTTTTTT
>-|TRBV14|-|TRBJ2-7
CASSPGGQWAEQYF
TGTGCCAGCAGCCCCGGGGGACAGTGGGCCGAGCAGTACTTC
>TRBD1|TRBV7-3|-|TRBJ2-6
CASRRDRAGANVLTF
TGTGCCAGCAGACGCGACAGGGCTGGGGCCAACGTCCTGACTTTC
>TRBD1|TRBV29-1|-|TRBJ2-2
CSVEGTGTGSGGELFF
TGCAGCGTTGAAGGTACCGGGACAGGTTCTGGCGGGGAGCTGTTTTTT
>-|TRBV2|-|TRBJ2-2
CASSLGGNTGELFF
TGTGCCAGCAGTCTAGGAGGGAACACCGGGGAGCTGTTTTTT
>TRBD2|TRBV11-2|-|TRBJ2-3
CASSFLAGGQDTQYF
TGTGCCAGCAGCTTTTTGGCGGGGGGCCAAGATACGCAGTATTTT
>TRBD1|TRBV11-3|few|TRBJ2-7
CASSLPGQGNYEQYF
TGTGCCAGCAGCCTTCCAGGACAGGGGAACTACGAGCAGTACTTC
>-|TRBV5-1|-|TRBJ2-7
CASSPWGGEQYF
TGCGCCAGCAGCCCCTGGGGCGGCGAGCAGTACTTC
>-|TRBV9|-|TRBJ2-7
CASSVDSSPLEQYF
TGTGCCAGCAGCGTCGACAGCTCCCCTCTCGAGCAGTACTTC
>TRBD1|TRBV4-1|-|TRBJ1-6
CASSQKEDRGNSPLHF
TGCGCCAGCAGCCAAAAGGAGGACAGGGGGAATTCACCCCTCCACTTT
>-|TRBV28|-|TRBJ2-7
CASSEKTSGYEQYF
TGTGCCAGCAGTGAAAAGACTAGTGGTTACGAGCAGTACTTC
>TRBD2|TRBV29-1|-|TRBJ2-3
CSVDSGEMTDTQYF
TGCAGCGTTGATAGCGGGGAGATGACAGATACGCAGTATTTT
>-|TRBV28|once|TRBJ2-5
CASRAGIQETQYF
TGTGCCAGCAGGGCAGGGATCCAAGAGACCCAGTACTTC
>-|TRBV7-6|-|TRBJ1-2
CASSLAGGLYGYTF
TGTGCCAGCAGCTTAGCAGGCGGACTTTATGGCTACACCTTC
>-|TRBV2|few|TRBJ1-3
CASTQRNTIYF
TGTGCCAGCACTCAGAGAAACACCATATATTTT
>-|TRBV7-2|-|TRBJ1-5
CASSLGSQGYQPQHF
TGTGCCAGCAGCTTAGGGTCACAGGGTTATCAGCCCCAGCATTTT
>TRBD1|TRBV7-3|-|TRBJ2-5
CASSSSRDRPPLQETQYF
TGTGCCAGCAGCTCGTCCCGGGACAGGCCACCGCTCCAAGAGACCCAGTACTTC
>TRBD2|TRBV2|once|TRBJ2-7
CASSGWREAYEQYF
TGTGCCAGCAGTGGGTGGCGGGAGGCCTACGAGCAGTACTTC
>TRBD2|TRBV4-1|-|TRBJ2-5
CASSQGGGLIKETQYF
TGCGCCAGCAGCCAAGGGGGGGGGTTGATTAAAGAGACCCAGTACTTC
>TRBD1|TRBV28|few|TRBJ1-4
CASSQSGTGIEKLFF
TGTGCCAGCAGTCAGAGCGGGACAGGGATTGAAAAACTGTTTTTT
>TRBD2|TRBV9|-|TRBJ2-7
CASSVDGLAGGEQYF
TGTGCCAGCAGCGTAGACGGACTAGCGGGAGGCGAGCAGTACTTC
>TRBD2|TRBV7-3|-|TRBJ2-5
CASSLVGGAGGRQETQYF
TGTGCCAGCAGCTTAGTCGGCGGAGCGGGAGGACGCCAAGAGACCCAGTACTTC
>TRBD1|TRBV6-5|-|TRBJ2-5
CASRRTGVETQYF
TGTGCCAGCAGAAGGACAGGGGTGGAGACCCAGTACTTC
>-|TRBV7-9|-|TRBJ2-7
CASSSSREGKHEQYF
TGTGCCAGCAGTTCTTCACGCGAGGGTAAACACGAGCAGTACTTC
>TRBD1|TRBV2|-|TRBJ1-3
CASRDRASSGNTIYF
TGTGCCAGCAGAGACAGGGCCAGTTCTGGAAACACCATATATTTT
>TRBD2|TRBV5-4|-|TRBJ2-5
CASSSRTSGSAETQYF
TGTGCCAGCAGCTCCCGGACTAGCGGGAGCGCAGAGACCCAGTACTTC
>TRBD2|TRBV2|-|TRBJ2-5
CAGSRTSGRRETQYF
TGTGCCGGTTCAAGGACTAGCGGGAGAAGAGAGACCCAGTACTTC
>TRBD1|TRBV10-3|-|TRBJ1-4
CAIRTGTGDEKLFF
TGTGCCATCAGGACCGGGACAGGGGATGAAAAACTGTTTTTT
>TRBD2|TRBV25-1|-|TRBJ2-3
CASSPHGSSGRTDTQYF
TGTGCCAGCAGTCCACATGGGAGTAGCGGGAGGACAGATACGCAGTATTTT
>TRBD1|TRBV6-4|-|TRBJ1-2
CASSDSTGGRMGYTF
TGTGCCAGCAGTGATTCTACAGGGGGCCGAATGGGCTACACCTTC
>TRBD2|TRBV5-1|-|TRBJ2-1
CASSLLAGLYNEQFF
TGCGCCAGCAGCTTGTTAGCGGGCCTCTACAATGAGCAGTTCTTC
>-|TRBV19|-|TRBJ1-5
CASSMAGFSNQPQHF
TGTGCCAGTAGTATGGCGGGATTCAGCAATCAGCCCCAGCATTTT
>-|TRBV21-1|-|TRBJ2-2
CASSKAPGVGAGELFF
TGTGCCAGCAGCAAAGCTCCGGGGGTAGGGGCCGGGGAGCTGTTTTTT
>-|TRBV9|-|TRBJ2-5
CASSVVPMREVIQETQYF
TGTGCCAGCAGCGTAGTCCCAATGAGGGAGGTCATACAAGAGACCCAGTACTTC
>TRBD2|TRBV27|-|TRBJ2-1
CASSLSGGYNEQFF
TGTGCCAGCAGTTTGAGCGGGGGGTACAATGAGCAGTTCTTC
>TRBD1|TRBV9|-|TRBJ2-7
CASSPGDRWSYEQYF
TGTGCCAGCAGCCCGGGGGACAGGTGGTCCTACGAGCAGTACTTC
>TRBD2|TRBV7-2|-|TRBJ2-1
CASSPSHSGSEQFF
TGTGCCAGCAGCCCCTCACATAGCGGGAGCGAGCAGTTCTTC
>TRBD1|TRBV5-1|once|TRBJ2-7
CASSLGTGGPLYEQYF
TGCGCCAGCAGCCTAGGGACAGGGGGCCCCCTCTACGAGCAGTACTTC
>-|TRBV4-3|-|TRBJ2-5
CASSQDQGARETQYF
TGCGCCAGCAGCCAAGATCAAGGGGCGCGGGAGACCCAGTACTTC
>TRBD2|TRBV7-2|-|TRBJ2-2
CASSLAGRGGYVGELFF
TGTGCCAGCAGCTTAGCGGGACGGGGGGGGTACGTCGGGGAGCTGTTTTTT
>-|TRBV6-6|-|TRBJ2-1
CASGMNYNEQFF
TGTGCCAGCGGCATGAACTACAATGAGCAGTTCTTC
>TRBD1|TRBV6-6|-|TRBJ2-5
CASTYDRGQQETQYF
TGTGCCAGCACCTATGACAGGGGCCAACAAGAGACCCAGTACTTC
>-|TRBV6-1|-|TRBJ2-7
CASRRGIEQYF
TGTGCCAGCAGGAGGGGGATCGAGCAGTACTTC